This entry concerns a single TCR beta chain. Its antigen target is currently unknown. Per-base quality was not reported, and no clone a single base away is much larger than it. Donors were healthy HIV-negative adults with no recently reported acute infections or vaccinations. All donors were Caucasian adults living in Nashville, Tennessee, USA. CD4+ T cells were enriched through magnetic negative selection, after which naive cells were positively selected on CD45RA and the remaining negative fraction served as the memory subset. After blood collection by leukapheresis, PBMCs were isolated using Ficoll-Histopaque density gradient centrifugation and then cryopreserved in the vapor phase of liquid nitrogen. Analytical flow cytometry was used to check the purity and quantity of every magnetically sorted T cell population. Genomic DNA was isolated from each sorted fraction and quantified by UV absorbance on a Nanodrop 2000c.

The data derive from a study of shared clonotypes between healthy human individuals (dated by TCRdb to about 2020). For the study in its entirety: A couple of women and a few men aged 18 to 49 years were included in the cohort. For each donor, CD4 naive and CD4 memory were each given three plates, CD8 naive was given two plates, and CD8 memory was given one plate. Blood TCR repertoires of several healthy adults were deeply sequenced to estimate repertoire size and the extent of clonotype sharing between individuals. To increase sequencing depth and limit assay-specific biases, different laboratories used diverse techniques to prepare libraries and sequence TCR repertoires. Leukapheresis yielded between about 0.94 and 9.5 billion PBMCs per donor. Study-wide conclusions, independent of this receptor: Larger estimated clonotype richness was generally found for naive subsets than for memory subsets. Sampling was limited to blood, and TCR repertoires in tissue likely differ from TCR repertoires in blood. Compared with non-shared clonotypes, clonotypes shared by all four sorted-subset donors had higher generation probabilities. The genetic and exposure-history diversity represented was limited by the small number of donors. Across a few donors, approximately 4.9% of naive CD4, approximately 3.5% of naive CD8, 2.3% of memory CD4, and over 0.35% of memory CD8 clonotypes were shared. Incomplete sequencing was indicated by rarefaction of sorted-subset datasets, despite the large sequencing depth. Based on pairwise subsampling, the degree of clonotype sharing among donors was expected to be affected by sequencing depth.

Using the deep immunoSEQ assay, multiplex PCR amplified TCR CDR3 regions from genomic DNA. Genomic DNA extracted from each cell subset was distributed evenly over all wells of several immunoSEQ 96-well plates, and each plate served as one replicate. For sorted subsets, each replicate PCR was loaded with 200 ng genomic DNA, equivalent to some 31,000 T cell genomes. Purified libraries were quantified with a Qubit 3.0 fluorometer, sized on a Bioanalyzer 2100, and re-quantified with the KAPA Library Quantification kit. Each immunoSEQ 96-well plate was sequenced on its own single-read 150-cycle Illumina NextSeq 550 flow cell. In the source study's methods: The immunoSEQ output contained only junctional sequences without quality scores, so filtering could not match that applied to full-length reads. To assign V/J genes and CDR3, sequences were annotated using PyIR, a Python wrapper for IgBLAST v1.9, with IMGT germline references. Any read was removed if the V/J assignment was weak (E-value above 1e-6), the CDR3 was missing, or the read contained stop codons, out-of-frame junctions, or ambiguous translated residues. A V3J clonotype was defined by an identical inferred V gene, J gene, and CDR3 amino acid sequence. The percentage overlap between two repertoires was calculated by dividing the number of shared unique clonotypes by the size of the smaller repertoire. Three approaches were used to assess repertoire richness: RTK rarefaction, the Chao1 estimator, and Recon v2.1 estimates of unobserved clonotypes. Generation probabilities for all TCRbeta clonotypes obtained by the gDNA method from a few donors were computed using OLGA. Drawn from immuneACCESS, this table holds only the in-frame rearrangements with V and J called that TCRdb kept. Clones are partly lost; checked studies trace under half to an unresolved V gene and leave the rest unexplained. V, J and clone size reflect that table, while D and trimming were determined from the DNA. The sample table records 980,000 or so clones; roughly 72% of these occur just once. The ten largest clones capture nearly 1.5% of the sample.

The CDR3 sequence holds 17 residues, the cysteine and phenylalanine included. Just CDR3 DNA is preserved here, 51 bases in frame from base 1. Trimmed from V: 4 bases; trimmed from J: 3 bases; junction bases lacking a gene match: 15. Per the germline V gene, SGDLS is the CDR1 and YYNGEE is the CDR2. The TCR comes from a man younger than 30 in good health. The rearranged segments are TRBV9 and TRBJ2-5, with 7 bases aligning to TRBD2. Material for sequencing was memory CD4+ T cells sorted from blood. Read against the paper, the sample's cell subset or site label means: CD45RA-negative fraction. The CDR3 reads CASSPSLAGEVEETQYF. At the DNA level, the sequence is TGTGCCAGCAGCCCCAGCCTGGCGGGAGAAGTAGAAGAGACCCAGTACTTC.